This T cell receptor (beta chain) was recovered during a study of OX40 agonist ivuxolimab in advanced cancers. Points from the study as a whole: CD8+ T cells (on average) carried more expanded clones than CD4+ T cells. Compared with others, partial responders at 0.1-3.0 mg/kg displayed clonal expansion among the lowest.

V lost 8 bases to trimming and J lost 5 bases; unmatched junction nucleotides: 12. Germline CDR1 and CDR2: KGHSH and LQKENI. This CDR3 is built from 14 residues. Remarks on this clone: Its antigen is unknown.

The method was immunoSEQ multiplex PCR; TCRdb's version includes in-frame clones alone and lacks a portion of them. The sample consists of about 36,000 clones, roughly three quarters of them appearing once. The clonotype originates from an adult with an advanced solid tumor such as melanoma, head and neck, liver or kidney cancer. The sequencing here drew on CD4+ or CD8+ T cells sorted from blood, taken in a trial of the OX40 agonist ivuxolimab. The chain joins TRBV18 to TRBJ2-7; TRBD2 aligns across 7 bases. CDR3 protein: CASTPLANPNEQYF. CDR3 DNA sequence: TGTGCCAGCACCCCACTAGCGAATCCTAACGAGCAGTACTTC. The full variable domain, completed using reference TRBV18 and TRBJ2-7, is NAGVMQNPRHLVRRRGQEARLRCSPMKGHSHVYWYRQLPEEGLKFMVYLQKENIIDESGMPKERFSAEFPKEGPSILRIQQVVRGDSAAYFCASTPLANPNEQYFGPGTRLTVT.